This TCR beta chain comes out of a study of CD8+ T cells in alopecia areata. As to treatment: oral pan-JAK inhibitor, 5-10 mg twice daily. Study-wide findings and caveats: The study found higher clonality in lesional than normal scalp, especially in alopecia totalis/universalis. In scalp and blood, many expanded lesional clones persisted during tofacitinib. For patients receiving tofacitinib, scalp clonality and expanded CD8+ clones among the top 100 significantly decreased.

Germline V gene data show CDR1 as LNHNV and CDR2 as YYDKDF (reference sequence). V was trimmed by 3 bases and J by 1 base, leaving 9 bases between them. The CDR3 has 15 residues. Sequencing used cDNA as its template, made by extracting RNA and reverse transcribing it. Assay used: immunoSEQ multiplex PCR; TCRdb lists only in-frame clones, some missing. The sample records approximately 190,000 clones, roughly 64% being singletons. In regard to this clone: The antigen is undetermined.

This TCR derives from a human donor with alopecia areata. The sample consisted of CD4+ T cells sorted from blood, taken at week 24, from a patient treated with tofacitinib. The chain employs TRBV15 and TRBJ2-2, with D uncertain. The DNA of the CDR3 is TGTGCCACCAGCAGGACCATAGGGAACACCGGGGAGCTGTTTTTT. It codes for CATSRTIGNTGELFF.